This TCR beta chain came from a study of cytomegalovirus exposure and HLA in healthy donors. The CDR3 extends over 15 amino acids. Deletions cut 0 bases from V and 0 bases from J, with 7 bases between. Germline values: CDR1 SGHRS, CDR2 YFSETQ. PCR was performed using 60 Vbeta and 13 Jbeta primers. Generated by immunoSEQ multiplex PCR, the TCRdb table keeps only in-frame clones and is missing some. The table lists roughly 120,000 clones, 80% of them singletons, with over 1% in the top ten. This TCR derives from a human donor in good health. Input material: PBMCs. The genes are TRBV5-1 and TRBJ1-3; D uncertain. The CDR3 spells CASSLAGVSGNTIYF. CDR3 nucleotide sequence: TGCGCCAGCAGCTTGGCCGGAGTCTCTGGAAACACCATATATTTT.